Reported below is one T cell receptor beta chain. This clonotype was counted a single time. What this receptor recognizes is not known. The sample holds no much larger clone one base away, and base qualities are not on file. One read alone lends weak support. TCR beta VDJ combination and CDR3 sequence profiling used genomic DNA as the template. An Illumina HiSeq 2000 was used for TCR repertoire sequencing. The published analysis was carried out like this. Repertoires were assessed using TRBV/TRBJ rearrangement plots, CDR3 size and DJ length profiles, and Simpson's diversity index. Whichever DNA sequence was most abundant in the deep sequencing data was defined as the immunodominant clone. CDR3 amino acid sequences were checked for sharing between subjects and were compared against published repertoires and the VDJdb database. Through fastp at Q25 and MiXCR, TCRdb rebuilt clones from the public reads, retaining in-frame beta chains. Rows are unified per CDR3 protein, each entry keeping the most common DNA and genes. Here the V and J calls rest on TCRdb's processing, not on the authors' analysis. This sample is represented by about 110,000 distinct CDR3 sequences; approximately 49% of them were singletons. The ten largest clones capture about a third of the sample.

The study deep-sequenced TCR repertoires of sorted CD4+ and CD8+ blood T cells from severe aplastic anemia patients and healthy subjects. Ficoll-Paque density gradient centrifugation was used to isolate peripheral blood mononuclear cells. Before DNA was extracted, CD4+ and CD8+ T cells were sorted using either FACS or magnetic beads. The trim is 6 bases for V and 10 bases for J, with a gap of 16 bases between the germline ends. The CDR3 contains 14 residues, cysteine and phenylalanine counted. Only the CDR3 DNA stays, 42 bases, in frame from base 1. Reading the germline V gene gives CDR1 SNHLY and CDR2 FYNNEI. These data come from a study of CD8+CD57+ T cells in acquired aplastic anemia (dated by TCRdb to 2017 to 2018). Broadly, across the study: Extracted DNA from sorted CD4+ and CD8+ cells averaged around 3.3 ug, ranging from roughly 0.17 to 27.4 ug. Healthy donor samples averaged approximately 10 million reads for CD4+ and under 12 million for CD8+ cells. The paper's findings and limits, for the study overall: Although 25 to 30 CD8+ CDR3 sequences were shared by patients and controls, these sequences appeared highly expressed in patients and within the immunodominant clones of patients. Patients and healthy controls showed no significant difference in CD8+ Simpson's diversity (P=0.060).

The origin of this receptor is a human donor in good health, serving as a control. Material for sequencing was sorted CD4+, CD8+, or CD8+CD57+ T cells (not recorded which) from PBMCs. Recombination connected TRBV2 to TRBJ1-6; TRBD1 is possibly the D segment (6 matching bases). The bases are TGTGCCAGCAGCGAAACCCCCAGGGGATCACCCCTCCACTTT. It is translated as CASSETPRGSPLHF.